This record covers a single TCR beta chain. This sample was taken from a study of OX40 agonist ivuxolimab in advanced cancers. Study summary: Three patients, one with hepatocellular carcinoma and two with cutaneous melanoma, responded partially.

CDR3 length equals 15 residues. Trimming took 0 bases from V and 7 from J, leaving 13 bases between them. Germline CDR1 SGHAT, CDR2 FQNNGV. The protocol was immunoSEQ multiplex PCR, while the TCRdb copy is restricted to in-frame clones and leaves out a portion. Here the sample spans roughly 35,000 clones, approximately 79% being singletons. Material: CD4+ or CD8+ T cells sorted from blood, obtained in a trial of the OX40 agonist ivuxolimab. The chain uses TRBV11-2 and TRBJ1-5; a weak D match, TRBD1 (6 bases). The TCR sequence derives from an adult with an advanced solid tumor such as melanoma, head and neck, liver or kidney cancer. CDR3 amino acids: CASSLDRGQGQPQHF. In DNA, the CDR3 is TGTGCCAGCAGCTTAGATCGGGGGCAGGGCCAGCCCCAGCATTTT.